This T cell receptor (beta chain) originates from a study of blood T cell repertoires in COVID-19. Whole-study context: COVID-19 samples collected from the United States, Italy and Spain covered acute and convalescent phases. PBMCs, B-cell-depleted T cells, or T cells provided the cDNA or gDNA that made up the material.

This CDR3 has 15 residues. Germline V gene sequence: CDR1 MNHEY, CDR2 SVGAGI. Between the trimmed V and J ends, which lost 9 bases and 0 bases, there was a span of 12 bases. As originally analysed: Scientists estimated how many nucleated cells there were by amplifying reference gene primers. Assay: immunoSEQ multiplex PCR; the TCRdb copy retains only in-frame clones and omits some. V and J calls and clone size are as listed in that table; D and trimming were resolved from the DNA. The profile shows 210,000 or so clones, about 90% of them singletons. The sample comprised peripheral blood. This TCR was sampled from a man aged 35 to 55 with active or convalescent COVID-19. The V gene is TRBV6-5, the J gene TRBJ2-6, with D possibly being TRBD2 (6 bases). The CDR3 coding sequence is TGTGCCAGTCTGGAGGGCCACTCTGGGGCCAACGTCCTGACTTTC. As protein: CASLEGHSGANVLTF.